The rows below give T cell receptor beta chains drawn from one sample of a study of T cell responses to AZD1222 COVID-19 vaccine. Profiling relied on immunoSEQ multiplex PCR, and the TCRdb table lists in-frame clones only, not all of them. The data contain 65,000 to 85,000 clones, approximately 91% of them singletons. Sequenced here: peripheral blood, sampled on day 0 of AZD1222 vaccination. These receptors originate from an adult in good health. Both conserved end residues are part of each CDR3. Each record gives: J gene, V gene, D gene, clone size, CDR3 protein, CDR3 DNA. A D gene is named only where the DNA matches it firmly. The size field is filled for only some rows; it gives once, few, many or a size class.

J gene: TRBJ1-6
V gene: TRBV9
D gene: TRBD1
clone size: .
CDR3 protein: CASSSGGRDNSPLHF
CDR3 DNA: TGTGCCAGCAGCTCAGGGGGTAGGGATAATTCACCCCTCCACTTT

J gene: TRBJ2-2
V gene: TRBV6-5
D gene: .
clone size: .
CDR3 protein: CASKLGGGGELFF
CDR3 DNA: TGTGCCAGCAAGTTGGGGGGTGGCGGGGAGCTGTTTTTT

J gene: TRBJ1-6
V gene: TRBV10-3
D gene: .
clone size: .
CDR3 protein: CAISESENSPLHF
CDR3 DNA: TGTGCCATCAGTGAGTCGGAGAATTCACCCCTCCACTTT

J gene: TRBJ2-5
V gene: TRBV19
D gene: TRBD2
clone size: .
CDR3 protein: CASSIDSSGGVGTQYF
CDR3 DNA: TGTGCCAGTAGTATAGATTCTAGCGGGGGTGTGGGGACCCAGTACTTC

J gene: TRBJ1-1
V gene: TRBV21-1
D gene: .
clone size: .
CDR3 protein: CASSKSCRDRGRVNTEAFF
CDR3 DNA: TGTGCCAGCAGCAAATCCTGCCGGGACAGGGGACGGGTGAACACTGAAGCTTTCTTT

J gene: TRBJ2-7
V gene: TRBV18
D gene: .
clone size: .
CDR3 protein: CASSPRQVYEQYF
CDR3 DNA: TGTGCCAGCTCACCTCGACAAGTCTACGAGCAGTACTTC

J gene: TRBJ2-5
V gene: TRBV10-3
D gene: TRBD1
clone size: .
CDR3 protein: CAISESTGFLQETQYF
CDR3 DNA: TGTGCCATCAGTGAGTCGACAGGGTTTCTCCAAGAGACCCAGTACTTC

J gene: TRBJ2-3
V gene: TRBV5-1
D gene: .
clone size: .
CDR3 protein: CASSDGGTDTQYF
CDR3 DNA: TGCGCCAGCAGCGATGGGGGCACAGATACGCAGTATTTT

J gene: TRBJ2-7
V gene: TRBV6-5
D gene: TRBD1
clone size: .
CDR3 protein: CASSPRDRTYEQYF
CDR3 DNA: TGTGCCAGCAGTCCCCGGGACAGGACCTACGAGCAGTACTTC

J gene: TRBJ2-7
V gene: TRBV14
D gene: TRBD1
clone size: .
CDR3 protein: CASSQTGGVLHEQYF
CDR3 DNA: TGTGCCAGCAGCCAAACAGGGGGCGTCTTGCACGAGCAGTACTTC

J gene: TRBJ1-2
V gene: TRBV5-6
D gene: .
clone size: .
CDR3 protein: CASSRDGFYGYTF
CDR3 DNA: TGTGCCAGCAGCCGGGACGGATTCTATGGCTACACCTTC

J gene: TRBJ2-3
V gene: TRBV5-4
D gene: .
clone size: .
CDR3 protein: CASSVEFGTDTQYF
CDR3 DNA: TGTGCCAGCAGCGTAGAGTTTGGCACAGATACGCAGTATTTT

J gene: TRBJ1-1
V gene: TRBV10-3
D gene: TRBD1
clone size: .
CDR3 protein: CAISITGGTEAFF
CDR3 DNA: TGTGCCATCAGCATTACAGGGGGAACTGAAGCTTTCTTT

J gene: TRBJ2-1
V gene: TRBV27
D gene: TRBD2
clone size: .
CDR3 protein: CASSPLAGGQDEQFF
CDR3 DNA: TGTGCCAGCAGTCCCTTGGCGGGGGGGCAGGATGAGCAGTTCTTC

J gene: TRBJ2-7
V gene: TRBV6-5
D gene: .
clone size: .
CDR3 protein: CASSYSPYEQYF
CDR3 DNA: TGTGCCAGCAGTTACTCTCCCTACGAGCAGTACTTC

J gene: TRBJ2-7
V gene: TRBV3-1/TRBV3-2
D gene: .
clone size: .
CDR3 protein: CASSPAGPPEQYF
CDR3 DNA: TGTGCCAGCAGCCCCGCCGGCCCCCCCGAGCAGTACTTC

J gene: TRBJ1-1
V gene: TRBV27
D gene: .
clone size: .
CDR3 protein: CASSRVQDKNTEAFF
CDR3 DNA: TGTGCCAGCAGTAGGGTTCAGGACAAGAACACTGAAGCTTTCTTT

J gene: TRBJ1-2
V gene: TRBV28
D gene: .
clone size: .
CDR3 protein: CASSFQGVRGYTF
CDR3 DNA: TGTGCCAGCAGTTTCCAGGGAGTGAGGGGCTACACCTTC

J gene: TRBJ1-6
V gene: TRBV19
D gene: .
clone size: once
CDR3 protein: CASRWTVLYNSPLHF
CDR3 DNA: TGTGCCAGTAGATGGACAGTACTCTATAATTCACCCCTCCACTTT

J gene: TRBJ2-5
V gene: TRBV5-1
D gene: .
clone size: .
CDR3 protein: CASSLGNRVLREETQYF
CDR3 DNA: TGCGCCAGCAGCTTGGGGAACAGGGTCCTACGGGAAGAGACCCAGTACTTC

J gene: TRBJ1-1
V gene: TRBV6-5
D gene: .
clone size: .
CDR3 protein: CATRSGTEAFF
CDR3 DNA: TGTGCCACCCGGAGTGGCACTGAAGCTTTCTTT

J gene: TRBJ1-1
V gene: TRBV5-1
D gene: .
clone size: .
CDR3 protein: CASSLGGGNTEAFF
CDR3 DNA: TGCGCCAGCAGCTTGGGTGGGGGGAACACTGAAGCTTTCTTT

J gene: TRBJ1-2
V gene: TRBV9
D gene: .
clone size: .
CDR3 protein: CASSVGAQGYGYTF
CDR3 DNA: TGTGCCAGCAGCGTAGGGGCGCAGGGGTATGGCTACACCTTC

J gene: TRBJ1-2
V gene: TRBV25-1
D gene: .
clone size: .
CDR3 protein: CASSGWTPMTLDYGYTF
CDR3 DNA: TGTGCCAGCAGTGGATGGACACCTATGACTTTAGACTATGGCTACACCTTC

J gene: TRBJ2-6
V gene: TRBV3-1/TRBV3-2
D gene: .
clone size: .
CDR3 protein: CASSQGGAGANVLTF
CDR3 DNA: TGTGCCAGCAGCCAAGGAGGGGCTGGGGCCAACGTCCTGACTTTC

J gene: TRBJ1-5
V gene: TRBV7-2
D gene: .
clone size: .
CDR3 protein: CASRSGRGNQPQHF
CDR3 DNA: TGTGCCAGCAGATCGGGACGCGGCAATCAGCCCCAGCATTTT

J gene: TRBJ1-1
V gene: TRBV30
D gene: .
clone size: .
CDR3 protein: CAWNAGGRTEAFF
CDR3 DNA: TGTGCCTGGAACGCCGGGGGGAGGACTGAAGCTTTCTTT

J gene: TRBJ2-5
V gene: TRBV6-1
D gene: TRBD1
clone size: .
CDR3 protein: CASSEGTGHQETQYF
CDR3 DNA: TGTGCCAGCAGTGAGGGGACAGGTCACCAAGAGACCCAGTACTTC

J gene: TRBJ1-4
V gene: TRBV3-1/TRBV3-2
D gene: .
clone size: .
CDR3 protein: CASSQFWGDEKLFF
CDR3 DNA: TGTGCCAGCAGCCAATTCTGGGGGGATGAAAAACTGTTTTTT

J gene: TRBJ2-7
V gene: TRBV28
D gene: TRBD1
clone size: .
CDR3 protein: CASSTGRQGAYEQYF
CDR3 DNA: TGTGCCAGCAGCACCGGTAGACAGGGGGCCTACGAGCAGTACTTC

J gene: TRBJ2-1
V gene: TRBV6-6
D gene: TRBD2
clone size: .
CDR3 protein: CASSRNGLAGIGDEQFF
CDR3 DNA: TGTGCCAGCAGCCGAAACGGACTAGCGGGAATAGGGGATGAGCAGTTCTTC

J gene: TRBJ1-2
V gene: TRBV6-2/TRBV6-3
D gene: .
clone size: .
CDR3 protein: CASSNGIVYGYTF
CDR3 DNA: TGTGCCAGCAGTAACGGGATAGTCTATGGCTACACCTTC

J gene: TRBJ1-6
V gene: TRBV27
D gene: TRBD1
clone size: .
CDR3 protein: CASSLSGQGSNYNSPLHF
CDR3 DNA: TGTGCCAGCAGTTTATCGGGACAGGGGTCTAACTATAATTCACCCCTCCACTTT

J gene: TRBJ2-7
V gene: TRBV11-2
D gene: TRBD2
clone size: .
CDR3 protein: CASRMGGYEQYF
CDR3 DNA: TGTGCCAGCAGGATGGGAGGGTACGAGCAGTACTTC

J gene: TRBJ2-5
V gene: TRBV11-2
D gene: TRBD2
clone size: .
CDR3 protein: CASSAGGGPGWAQYF
CDR3 DNA: TGTGCCAGCAGCGCGGGCGGGGGGCCCGGGTGGGCCCAGTACTTC

J gene: TRBJ1-3
V gene: TRBV5-1
D gene: .
clone size: .
CDR3 protein: CASSLGRVDGNTIYF
CDR3 DNA: TGCGCCAGCAGCTTGGGGAGGGTGGATGGAAACACCATATATTTT

J gene: TRBJ1-2
V gene: TRBV28
D gene: .
clone size: .
CDR3 protein: CASSSIVGQDYGYTF
CDR3 DNA: TGTGCCAGCAGTTCGATTGTGGGACAAGATTATGGCTACACCTTC

J gene: TRBJ2-2
V gene: TRBV5-4
D gene: .
clone size: .
CDR3 protein: CAIHRETANTGELFF
CDR3 DNA: TGTGCCATCCATAGGGAGACAGCAAACACCGGGGAGCTGTTTTTT

J gene: TRBJ2-5
V gene: TRBV6-2/TRBV6-3
D gene: TRBD2
clone size: .
CDR3 protein: CASSYRRGDQETQYF
CDR3 DNA: TGTGCCAGCAGTTATAGGCGGGGGGACCAAGAGACCCAGTACTTC

J gene: TRBJ1-6
V gene: TRBV27
D gene: TRBD1
clone size: .
CDR3 protein: CASSTRDRGAPLHF
CDR3 DNA: TGTGCCAGCAGCACTCGGGACAGGGGGGCCCCCCTCCACTTT

J gene: TRBJ1-1
V gene: TRBV6-5
D gene: .
clone size: .
CDR3 protein: CASSQGRGAFF
CDR3 DNA: TGTGCCAGCAGTCAGGGGAGGGGAGCTTTCTTT

J gene: TRBJ1-1
V gene: TRBV5-1
D gene: TRBD1
clone size: .
CDR3 protein: CASSLDRGLTEAFF
CDR3 DNA: TGCGCCAGCAGCTTGGACAGGGGGCTTACTGAAGCTTTCTTT

J gene: TRBJ2-7
V gene: TRBV2
D gene: TRBD1
clone size: once
CDR3 protein: CASSGPGTGGHEQYF
CDR3 DNA: TGTGCCAGCAGCGGACCCGGGACAGGGGGCCACGAGCAGTACTTC

J gene: TRBJ2-1
V gene: TRBV2
D gene: TRBD2
clone size: .
CDR3 protein: CASSEIAGGRGEQFF
CDR3 DNA: TGTGCCAGCAGTGAAATAGCGGGGGGCCGGGGAGAGCAGTTCTTC

J gene: TRBJ2-2
V gene: TRBV5-1
D gene: TRBD1
clone size: .
CDR3 protein: CASSFRTGVGELFF
CDR3 DNA: TGCGCCAGCAGCTTCAGGACAGGTGTCGGGGAGCTGTTTTTT

J gene: TRBJ1-4
V gene: TRBV7-2
D gene: .
clone size: .
CDR3 protein: CASSLDGQRPAEKLFF
CDR3 DNA: TGTGCCAGCAGCTTAGATGGCCAGCGGCCGGCGGAAAAACTGTTTTTT

J gene: TRBJ2-3
V gene: TRBV6-5
D gene: .
clone size: .
CDR3 protein: CASSYSDGGDTQYF
CDR3 DNA: TGTGCCAGCAGTTACTCCGATGGGGGAGATACGCAGTATTTT

J gene: TRBJ2-7
V gene: TRBV4-1
D gene: .
clone size: .
CDR3 protein: CASSQGRGRGSYEQYF
CDR3 DNA: TGCGCCAGCAGCCAAGGGCGCGGACGGGGCTCCTACGAGCAGTACTTC